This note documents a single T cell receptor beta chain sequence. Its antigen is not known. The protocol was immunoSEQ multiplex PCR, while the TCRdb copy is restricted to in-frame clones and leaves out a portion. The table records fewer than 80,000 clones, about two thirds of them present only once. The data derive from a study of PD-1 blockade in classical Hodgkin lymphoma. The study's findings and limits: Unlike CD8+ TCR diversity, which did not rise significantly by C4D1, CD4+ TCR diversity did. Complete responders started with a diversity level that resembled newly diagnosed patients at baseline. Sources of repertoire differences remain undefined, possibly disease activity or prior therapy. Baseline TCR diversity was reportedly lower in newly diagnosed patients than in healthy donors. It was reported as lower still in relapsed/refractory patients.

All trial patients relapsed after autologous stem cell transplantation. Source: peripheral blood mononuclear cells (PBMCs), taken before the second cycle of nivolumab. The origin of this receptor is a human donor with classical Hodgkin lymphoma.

Here the CDR3 reads CASSEMGTQAKNIQYF. CDR3 bases: TGTGCCAGCAGTGAAATGGGAACTCAAGCCAAAAACATTCAGTACTTC. V and J are TRBV2 and TRBJ2-4, with D hard to call. V was shortened by 2 bases and J by 0 bases, with 11 bases between the two germline ends. Germline CDR1 is SNHLY and CDR2 is FYNNEI. This CDR3 has 16 amino acids.